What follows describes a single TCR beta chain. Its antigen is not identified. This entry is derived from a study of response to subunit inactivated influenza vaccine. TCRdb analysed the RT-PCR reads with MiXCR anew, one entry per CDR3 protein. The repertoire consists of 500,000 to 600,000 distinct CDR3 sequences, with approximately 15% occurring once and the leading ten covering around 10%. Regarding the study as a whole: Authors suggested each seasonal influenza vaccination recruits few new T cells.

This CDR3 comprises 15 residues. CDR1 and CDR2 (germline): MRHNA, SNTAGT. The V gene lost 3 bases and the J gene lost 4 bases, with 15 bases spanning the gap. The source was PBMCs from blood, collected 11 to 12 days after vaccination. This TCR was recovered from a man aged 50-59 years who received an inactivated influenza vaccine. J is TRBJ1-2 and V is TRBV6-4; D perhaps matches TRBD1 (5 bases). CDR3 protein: CASSETVSGTYGYTF. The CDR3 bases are TGTGCCAGCAGTGAGACAGTTTCGGGCACCTATGGCTACACCTTC.